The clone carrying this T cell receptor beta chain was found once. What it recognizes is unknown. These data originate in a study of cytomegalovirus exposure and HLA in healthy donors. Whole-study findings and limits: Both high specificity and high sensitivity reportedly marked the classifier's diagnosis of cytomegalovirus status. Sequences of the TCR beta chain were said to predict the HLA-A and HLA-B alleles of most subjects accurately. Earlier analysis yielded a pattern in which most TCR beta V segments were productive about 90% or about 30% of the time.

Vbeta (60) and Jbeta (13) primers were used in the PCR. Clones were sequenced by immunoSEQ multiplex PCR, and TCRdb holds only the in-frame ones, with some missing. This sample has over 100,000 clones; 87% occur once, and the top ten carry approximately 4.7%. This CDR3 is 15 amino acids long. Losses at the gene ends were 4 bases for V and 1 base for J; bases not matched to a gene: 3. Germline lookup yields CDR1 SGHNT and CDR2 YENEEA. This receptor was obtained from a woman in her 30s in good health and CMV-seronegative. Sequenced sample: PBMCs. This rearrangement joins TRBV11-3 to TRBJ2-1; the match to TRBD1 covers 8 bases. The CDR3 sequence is CASSSGGWSYNEQFF. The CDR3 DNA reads TGTGCCAGCAGCTCAGGGGGCTGGTCCTACAATGAGCAGTTCTTC.